These T cell receptor beta chains were read from a single sample in a study of blood T cell repertoires in COVID-19. Data came from immunoSEQ multiplex PCR; TCRdb stores just in-frame clones and leaves some out. Here the sample spans approximately 400,000 clones, about 88% being singletons. The sample taken for sequencing was PBMCs or T cells enriched from blood (not recorded which). Source of these receptors: a woman younger than 30 who had recovered from COVID-19. CDR3s include the opening cysteine and the closing phenylalanine or tryptophan. Each record gives: J gene, V gene, CDR3 protein.

j_call: TRBJ2-3; v_call: TRBV18; cdr3_aa: CASSPTAPRGTDTQYF
j_call: TRBJ1-6; v_call: TRBV30; cdr3_aa: CAWCRGSSYNSPLHF
j_call: TRBJ2-3; v_call: TRBV7-9; cdr3_aa: CASSPAGTPRTDTQYF
j_call: TRBJ1-2; v_call: TRBV29-1; cdr3_aa: CSAEEGIYGYTF
j_call: TRBJ2-3; v_call: TRBV29-1; cdr3_aa: CSVEVITGGPDTQYF
j_call: TRBJ1-4; v_call: TRBV7-9; cdr3_aa: CASSLYWTGPNEKLFF
j_call: TRBJ2-7; v_call: TRBV3-1/TRBV3-2; cdr3_aa: CASSPRDREFQYF
j_call: TRBJ1-1; v_call: TRBV9; cdr3_aa: CASSVDGTGNTEAFF
j_call: TRBJ1-1; v_call: TRBV18; cdr3_aa: CASSPPQLFEAFF
j_call: TRBJ1-2; v_call: TRBV11-2; cdr3_aa: CASSFTAGDYGYTF
j_call: TRBJ1-5; v_call: TRBV6-1; cdr3_aa: CASSGRGGSPGPAPQHF
j_call: TRBJ2-7; v_call: TRBV15; cdr3_aa: CATSRGGSSYEQYF
j_call: TRBJ2-1; v_call: TRBV7-3; cdr3_aa: CASSVLAGGPDEQFF
j_call: TRBJ2-5; v_call: TRBV7-8; cdr3_aa: CASSLARLAGRETQYF
j_call: TRBJ1-1; v_call: TRBV2; cdr3_aa: CASSLGTEVEAFF
j_call: TRBJ1-4; v_call: TRBV15; cdr3_aa: CATSRLPGQEAEKLFF
j_call: TRBJ1-5; v_call: TRBV19; cdr3_aa: CASSIQGARSNQPQHF
j_call: TRBJ1-4; v_call: TRBV6-5; cdr3_aa: CAVRGGVGRKLFF
j_call: TRBJ2-1; v_call: TRBV25-1; cdr3_aa: CASSLLAGTEYNEQFF
j_call: TRBJ2-5; v_call: TRBV27; cdr3_aa: CASSFLRTIETQYF
j_call: TRBJ1-1; v_call: TRBV18; cdr3_aa: CASSPRQGFDTEAFF
j_call: TRBJ2-1; v_call: TRBV11-2; cdr3_aa: CASSLDIQLATPYNEQFF
j_call: TRBJ2-7; v_call: TRBV19; cdr3_aa: CASSIPGAYEQYF
j_call: TRBJ2-3; v_call: TRBV18; cdr3_aa: CASSPGPTDTQYF
j_call: TRBJ2-3; v_call: TRBV20-1; cdr3_aa: CSASKKERADTQYF
j_call: TRBJ1-4; v_call: TRBV7-2; cdr3_aa: CASSLVTGAGEKLFF
j_call: TRBJ1-4; v_call: TRBV20-1; cdr3_aa: CSASPPSGEKLFF
j_call: TRBJ1-4; v_call: TRBV2; cdr3_aa: CASSYSGTGIEKLFF
j_call: TRBJ2-3; v_call: TRBV15; cdr3_aa: CATSRGLAVRTDTQYF
j_call: TRBJ1-1; v_call: TRBV6-5; cdr3_aa: CASSYRTSMNTEAFF
j_call: TRBJ2-1; v_call: TRBV5-4; cdr3_aa: CASSPAGTYSYNEQFF
j_call: TRBJ1-1; v_call: TRBV12-3/TRBV12-4; cdr3_aa: CASSLTSYTEAFF
j_call: TRBJ2-7; v_call: TRBV6-5; cdr3_aa: CASSPGGGSYEQYF
j_call: TRBJ2-7; v_call: TRBV4-1; cdr3_aa: CASSQDLTGGPLGEQYF
j_call: TRBJ2-4; v_call: TRBV11-2; cdr3_aa: CASSLDLWGQGFKAKNIQYF
j_call: TRBJ1-5; v_call: TRBV6-1; cdr3_aa: CASKGANQPQHF
j_call: TRBJ2-2; v_call: TRBV19; cdr3_aa: CATPRARNTGELFF
j_call: TRBJ2-1; v_call: TRBV6-5; cdr3_aa: CASSWYGTSGGNEQFF
j_call: TRBJ1-1; v_call: TRBV12-3/TRBV12-4; cdr3_aa: CASSAVNTEAFF
j_call: TRBJ2-7; v_call: TRBV7-8; cdr3_aa: CASSLYSGSRGEQYF
j_call: TRBJ1-3; v_call: TRBV18; cdr3_aa: CASSPPAVTGNTIYF
j_call: TRBJ2-7; v_call: TRBV5-6; cdr3_aa: CASSLLAGELYEQYF
j_call: TRBJ1-6; v_call: TRBV5-6; cdr3_aa: CASSFPGGTANSPLHF
j_call: TRBJ2-7; v_call: TRBV11-3; cdr3_aa: CASSFGLAFEQYF
j_call: TRBJ2-5; v_call: TRBV7-3; cdr3_aa: CASSPGTRRETQYF
j_call: TRBJ2-7; v_call: TRBV9; cdr3_aa: CASSVVSGEQYF
j_call: TRBJ1-1; v_call: TRBV3-1/TRBV3-2; cdr3_aa: CASSHLPHDSFRTEAFF